Listed here are 23 T cell receptor beta chains from one sample, sequenced in a study of CD8+CD57+ T cells in acquired aplastic anemia. Genomic DNA was employed as the template in profiling TCR beta VDJ and CDR3. TCRdb re-called the reads through MiXCR, storing one row per CDR3 protein. This sample yields under 200,000 distinct CDR3 sequences, of which approximately 48% are seen a single time; roughly 1.8% belongs to the top ten. Previously, flow cytometry had revealed CD8+CD57+ cell expansion in the patients chosen for sequencing. The sequenced sample consisted of sorted CD4+, CD8+, or CD8+CD57+ T cells (not recorded which) from PBMCs. The receptors shown here come from a human donor with aplastic anemia.

The chain joins TRBV11-2 to TRBJ2-7, with D possibly being TRBD2 (6 bases). V was cut by 4 bases and J by 2 bases, with 12 bases left in between. This CDR3 comprises 14 residues. From germline, CDR1 is SGHAT and CDR2 FQNNGV. DNA of the CDR3: TGTGCCAGCAGCTGGGGGGTCCGGACCTACGAGCAGTACTTC. Its protein product is CASSWGVRTYEQYF.

This clonotype showed up just once. The chain couples TRBV19 to TRBJ1-1; 7 nucleotides match TRBD1. Germline trimming cut 3 bases from V and 3 bases from J; bases unmatched to any gene: 10. The CDR3 is 16 residues long. Germline CDR1 LNHDA, CDR2 SQIVND (reference sequence). For the CDR3, the DNA is TGTGCCAGTAGTATCGGTGGGACACAGGGGTACACTGAAGCTTTCTTT. Its protein is CASSIGGTQGYTEAFF.

This sequence joins TRBV2 and TRBJ2-5, with a possible D match to TRBD2 (6 bases). This CDR3 has 14 amino acids. V was pared by 11 bases and J by 2 bases, with 18 bases between. CDR1 is SNHLY, CDR2 FYNNEI, per germline. CDR3 sequence (DNA): TGTGCCGGTAGTTCCGGGGCGGGACAAGAGACCCAGTACTTC. It encodes CAGSSGAGQETQYF.

A remark on this clonotype: A junction end diverges from the germline sequence, so it may reflect a read error. J is TRBJ2-7 and V is TRBV20-1; D unclear. CDR1 and CDR2 from the germline V gene are DFQATT and SNEGSKA (reference sequence). The CDR3 covers 14 residues. The CDR3 region is CSARPRASSYEQYF. In nucleotides, the CDR3 is TGCAGTGCTAGACCCCGGGCCTCCTCCTACGAGCAGTACTTT.

This clonotype was seen at least ten times. The J gene is TRBJ2-1, the V gene TRBV20-1; TRBD2 matches at 12 bases. Per germline, CDR1 DFQATT and CDR2 SNEGSKA (reference sequence). The CDR3 contains 15 residues. V trimming: 4 bases; J trimming: 8 bases; junction bases outside the gene matches: 9. This CDR3 reads CSATTTSGSVDEQFF. The CDR3 bases are TGCAGTGCTACAACGACTAGCGGGAGTGTCGATGAGCAGTTCTTC.

This clonotype was seen at least ten times. The chain has TRBV2 and TRBJ1-6; D remains ambiguous. V shed 6 bases and J shed 4 bases, with 13 bases lying between them. The CDR3 is made up of 15 amino acids. Germline V lookup: CDR1 SNHLY, CDR2 FYNNEI. The CDR3 DNA reads TGTGCCAGCAGAGCCGTGGTCCTTTATAATTCACCCCTCCACTTT. Translated: CASRAVVLYNSPLHF.

This clonotype was recorded at least ten times. This chain uses TRBV6-4 with TRBJ1-5; D call uncertain. The germline V and J ends were trimmed by 1 base and 7 bases, with 8 bases remaining between them. This CDR3 contains 13 residues. The germline V gene has CDR1 MRHNA and CDR2 SNTAGT. The CDR3 sequence is CASSDLFGQPQHF. As DNA, the CDR3 is TGTGCCAGCAGTGACTTGTTCGGACAGCCCCAGCATTTT.

The sample holds a few counts of this clonotype. V is TRBV29-1 and J is TRBJ1-1; D gene unclear. Germline V CDR1 and CDR2: SQVTM, ANQGSEA. The CDR3 has 13 residues. V lost 3 bases and J 3 bases, leaving 11 bases between the germline ends. The CDR3 loop reads CSVDLLRDTEAFF. The CDR3 DNA is TGCAGCGTTGACCTACTAAGAGACACTGAAGCTTTCTTT.

The gene calls are TRBV10-3 and TRBJ1-3; the D gene is possibly TRBD1 (5 bases). Trimming left V 8 bases short and J 0 bases short, with 8 bases between. This CDR3 has 13 amino acids. Germline V lookup: CDR1 ENHRY, CDR2 SYGVKD. CDR3 DNA: TGTGCCATCGGGGGTATCTCTGGAAACACCATATATTTT. This encodes CAIGGISGNTIYF.

This clonotype occurred many times. V is TRBV5-1 and J is TRBJ1-4, with 7 bases identical to TRBD1. Germline lookup yields CDR1 SGHRS and CDR2 YFSETQ. Trimming at V came to 0 bases and at J to 6 bases, leaving 5 bases not matched to a gene. The CDR3 runs to 15 residues. The CDR3 sequence: CASSLEGTADEKLFF. CDR3 coding DNA: TGCGCCAGCAGCTTGGAGGGGACAGCCGATGAAAAACTGTTTTTT.

The V gene is TRBV10-3, the J gene TRBJ1-2; D is unresolved. V was trimmed by 0 bases and J by 2 bases, leaving 7 bases between them. Germline assignment: CDR1 ENHRY and CDR2 SYGVKD. This CDR3 has 14 amino acids. CDR3 region: CAISESTENYGYTF. In nucleotides, the CDR3 is TGTGCCATCAGTGAGTCGACGGAGAACTATGGCTACACCTTC.

Of note for this clonotype: A read error may be the cause here, since a much bigger clone is one base away. The chain is built from TRBV2 and TRBJ2-1; 10 bases line up with TRBD2. Germline V lookup: CDR1 SNHLY, CDR2 FYNNEI. The CDR3 has 14 residues. As DNA, the CDR3 is TGTGCCAGCACCCAAGCGGGGGGGCCCAATGAGCAGTCCTTC. Translation gives CASTQAGGPNEQSF. Full variable domain (missing parts from reference TRBV2 and TRBJ2-1): EPEVTQTPSHQVTQMGQEVILRCVPISNHLYFYWYRQILGQKVEFLVSFYNNEISEKSEIFDDQFSVERPDGSNFTLKIRSTKLEDSAMYFCASTQAGGPNEQSFGPGTRLTVL.

The sample holds many counts of this clonotype. The gene calls are TRBV5-1 and TRBJ2-2; 8 bases fit TRBD1. Germline CDR1 SGHRS, CDR2 YFSETQ. CDR3 length: 19 amino acids. J lost 6 bases, V lost 3 bases, and 19 bases had no gene match. CDR3 region: CASSSLPGQAARASGELFF. The CDR3 bases are TGCGCCAGCAGCTCATTACCGGGACAGGCTGCAAGGGCATCCGGGGAGCTGTTTTTT.

V is TRBV15 and J is TRBJ1-1; D gene uncertain. V dropped 0 bases and J dropped 4 bases, with 9 bases sitting between them. Germline V gene sequence: CDR1 LNHNV, CDR2 YYDKDF (reference sequence). The CDR3 has 14 amino acids. The CDR3 protein is CATSRDHAGTEAFF. CDR3 DNA sequence: TGTGCCACCAGCAGAGACCACGCGGGCACTGAAGCTTTCTTT.

In this sample, this clonotype turned up a few times. This rearrangement joins TRBV29-1 to TRBJ2-5; D is undetermined. The germline V and J ends were trimmed by 5 bases and 3 bases, with 10 bases remaining between them. Germline values: CDR1 SQVTM, CDR2 ANQGSEA. This CDR3 spans 12 amino acids. The CDR3 DNA sequence: TGCAGCGTTCCGACGATTGAAGAGACCCAGTACTTC. It translates to CSVPTIEETQYF.

This clonotype was seen repeatedly, ten times or more. V and J are TRBV29-1 and TRBJ2-3; D is possibly TRBD1 (6 bases). The CDR3 runs 13 residues. Between the trimmed V and J ends, which lost 8 bases and 2 bases, there was a span of 14 bases. CDR1 and CDR2 (germline): SQVTM, ANQGSEA. CDR3 bases: TGCAGCTCAAGGCAGGGGTCCACAGATACGCAGTATTTT. Its translation is CSSRQGSTDTQYF.

V gene TRBV29-1 combines with J gene TRBJ2-1; 10 bases agree with TRBD2. The V gene end was trimmed by 8 bases and the J gene end by 2 bases; junction bases not matched to a gene: 9. Looked up from germline, CDR1 is SQVTM and CDR2 is ANQGSEA. The CDR3 is 15 residues long. The CDR3: CSSGLAAATYNEQFF. The CDR3 nucleotides are TGCAGCTCAGGACTAGCGGCAGCTACCTACAATGAGCAGTTCTTC.

This clonotype was counted many times. The chain uses TRBV7-6 and TRBJ2-2; 8 bases fit TRBD2. The CDR3 contains 15 residues. In germline, CDR1 is SGHVS, CDR2 FNYEAQ. V was pared by 5 bases and J by 5 bases, with 7 bases of the junction left unmatched. Here the CDR3 DNA reads TGTGCCAGCAGCACAGGCGGGGGGAAAACCGGGGAGCTGTTTTTT. This translates into CASSTGGGKTGELFF.

This clonotype was found many times. V and J are TRBV29-1 and TRBJ2-1; 8 bases fit TRBD2. V trimming: 6 bases; J trimming: 3 bases; junction bases outside the gene matches: 7. The V gene's germline CDR1 is SQVTM and CDR2 ANQGSEA. The CDR3 is 14 residues long. In nucleotides, the CDR3 is TGCAGCGTGGAACTAGCGGCTTTCTACAATGAGCAGTTCTTC. Translating gives CSVELAAFYNEQFF.

The V and J genes are TRBV19 and TRBJ1-4; 8 bases agree with TRBD1. CDR1 is LNHDA and CDR2 is SQIVND in the germline V gene (reference sequence). This CDR3 contains 14 residues. After removal of 5 bases from V and 8 bases from J, the junction contained 7 bases not matched to a gene. DNA of the CDR3: TGTGCCAGTAGTGACAGGGGAGCTAGGGAAAAACTGTTTTTT. Translation: CASSDRGAREKLFF.

Details on this clonotype: A read error is possible here, since a much larger clone lies one base away. The gene calls are TRBV7-9 and TRBJ2-2; no firm D call. The germline V gene has CDR1 SEHNR and CDR2 FQNEAQ (reference sequence). The CDR3 is 15 amino acids. Between the trimmed V and J ends, which lost 0 bases and 1 base, there was a span of 6 bases. CDR3 bases: TGTGCCAGCAGCTTAGCTAACGGGAACACCGGGGAGCTGTTTTTT. Translated: CASSLANGNTGELFF.

There are many counts of this clonotype. The chain has TRBV20-1 and TRBJ1-2, with TRBD1 as a possible D gene (5 bases). The germline V gene encodes CDR1 DFQATT and CDR2 SNEGSKA (reference sequence). Trimming removed 2 bases from V and 1 base from J, with 20 bases in between. The CDR3 is 17 amino acids. The chain's CDR3 is CSARTDGHSGVNYGYTF. Written as DNA, the CDR3 is TGCAGTGCTAGAACGGACGGACATAGTGGGGTTAACTATGGCTACACCTTC.

This clonotype has more than one count but fewer than ten. The chain joins TRBV3-1 to TRBJ1-3, with 9 bases lining up with TRBD1. The CDR3 is made up of 15 amino acids. Germline V gene sequence: CDR1 LGHDT, CDR2 YNNKEL (reference sequence). V gave up 4 bases and J gave up 2 bases; unmatched junction bases: 3. The CDR3 DNA reads TGTGCCAGCAGCCCGACAGGGGGTACTGGAAACACCATATATTTT. The encoded protein is CASSPTGGTGNTIYF.